The next 29 T cell receptor beta chains were all read from a single sample in a study of T cells in Graves' hyperthyroidism and ophthalmopathy. RNA transcripts served as the template for amplifying TCR beta CDR3 regions. The HTBI primer set served for first-round RT-PCR of the TCR CDR3. TCRdb recomputed calls from the multiplex PCR reads with MiXCR, one row per CDR3 protein. The profile shows roughly 500,000 distinct CDR3 sequences, around 43% of them singletons. Sequences were obtained from peripheral blood or thyroid tissue (not recorded which). Source of these receptors: an adult woman with Graves' disease, either hyperthyroidism or ophthalmopathy (not recorded which).

The chain uses TRBV11-3 and TRBJ1-2; tentatively, D is TRBD1 (5 bases). This CDR3 has 13 amino acids. Trimming shortened V by 1 base and J by 6 bases, and 9 bases separated the two germline ends. The germline V gene has CDR1 SGHNT and CDR2 YENEEA. Here the CDR3 reads CASSLAGPDGYTF. The CDR3 nucleotides read TGTGCCAGCAGCTTAGCGGGACCGGATGGCTACACCTTC.

This clonotype was observed a few times. The J gene is TRBJ2-7, the V gene TRBV29-1, with D perhaps matching TRBD1 or TRBD2 (5 bases each). The J call is in doubt because the DNA end fits TRBJ2-1 better. This CDR3 comprises 14 residues. Germline values: CDR1 SQVTM, CDR2 ANQGSEA. The CDR3 DNA sequence: TGCAGCGTTGAAATCGGGACCTATAACAATGAGCAGTTCTTC. Its protein product is CSVEIGTYNNEQFF.

The V gene is TRBV7-9, the J gene TRBJ1-1; D unresolved. Between the trimmed V and J ends, which lost 5 bases and 4 bases, there was a span of 17 bases. Looked up from germline, CDR1 is SEHNR and CDR2 is FQNEAQ (reference sequence). The CDR3 sequence is 15 residues long. Here the CDR3 reads CASSTVRGLGTEAFF. Written as DNA, the CDR3 is TGTGCCAGCAGCACCGTTCGGGGTCTAGGCACTGAAGCTTTCTTT.

The chain links TRBV2 to TRBJ2-7; D is unresolved. The germline V gene has CDR1 SNHLY and CDR2 FYNNEI. CDR3 size: 15 residues. Trimming removed 7 bases at V and 1 base at J, with 17 bases between. Here the CDR3 reads CASTLERYSSYEQYF. CDR3 sequence (DNA): TGTGCCAGCACCCTTGAACGGTACTCATCCTACGAGCAGTACTTC.

This clonotype was seen repeatedly, ten times or more. V and J are TRBV11-3 and TRBJ2-5, with D possibly being TRBD1 or TRBD2 (5 bases each). V lost 4 bases and J 1 base, leaving 10 bases between the germline ends. The germline gives CDR1 SGHNT, CDR2 YENEEA. The CDR3 is made up of 14 amino acids. As DNA, the CDR3 is TGTGCCAGCAGCTCAACCGGGGCCCAAGAGACCCAGTACTTC. It encodes CASSSTGAQETQYF.

The chain carries TRBV10-3 and TRBJ1-5, with 8 nucleotides matching TRBD1. The CDR3 is made up of 14 amino acids. Per germline, CDR1 ENHRY and CDR2 SYGVKD. The V segment lost 2 bases and the J segment 7 bases; nucleotides outside the gene matches: 4. The CDR3 DNA reads as TGTGCCATCAGTGAGGACGGACAGGGCCAGCCCCAGCATTTT. It specifies CAISEDGQGQPQHF.

The chain uses TRBV12-3 or TRBV12-4 and TRBJ2-2; D is ambiguous. Trimming removed 6 bases at V and 6 bases at J, with 8 bases between. This CDR3 comprises 12 residues. CDR3 in DNA: TGTGCCAGCAGCAGCTTGGCCGGGGAGCTGTTTTTT. It specifies CASSSLAGELFF.

This clonotype was counted many times. The V call is TRBV6-5, the J call TRBJ1-3; D remains ambiguous. V lost 6 bases, J lost 0 bases, and 9 bases lay in between. Per the germline V gene, CDR1 is MNHEY and CDR2 is SVGAGI. CDR3 length: 14 residues. CDR3 DNA sequence: TGTGCCAGCAGGCCCATGGGCTCTGGAAACACCATATATTTT. It yields the protein CASRPMGSGNTIYF.

The chain is built from TRBV29-1 and TRBJ1-1; 7 bases line up with TRBD1. The J segment lost 4 bases and the V segment lost 7 bases, leaving 9 bases of the junction unmatched. Germline values: CDR1 SQVTM, CDR2 ANQGSEA. This CDR3 spans 13 amino acids. The CDR3 spells CSAWNRGVTEAFF. Written as DNA, the CDR3 is TGCAGCGCTTGGAACAGGGGTGTCACTGAAGCTTTCTTT.

This clonotype was seen ten or more times. This chain uses TRBV20-1 with TRBJ2-7; no definite D call. V was pared by 3 bases and J by 3 bases, with 12 bases between. Germline CDR1 DFQATT, CDR2 SNEGSKA (reference sequence). This CDR3 is built from 13 residues. The CDR3 sequence: CSARYTQLYEQYF. CDR3 bases: TGCAGTGCTAGGTATACCCAACTCTACGAGCAGTACTTC.

This clonotype came up a few times. The chain links TRBV10-3 to TRBJ1-5, with D possibly being TRBD1 (5 bases). CDR3 length: 15 residues. Germline V lookup: CDR1 ENHRY, CDR2 SYGVKD. The V end was cut by 8 bases, the J end by 1 base, with 15 bases between. The CDR3 protein is CAIAGGGESNQPQHF. The CDR3 bases are TGTGCCATCGCAGGTGGGGGGGAGAGCAATCAGCCCCAGCATTTT.

In this sample, this clonotype turned up many times. The J gene is TRBJ2-7, the V gene TRBV5-1, with D unclear. Germline-derived CDR1 and CDR2 are SGHRS and YFSETQ. There are 13 residues in the CDR3. The V gene lost 4 bases and the J gene lost 0 bases, with 8 bases spanning the gap. CDR3 amino acids: CASSVSYSYEQYF. In nucleotides, the CDR3 is TGCGCCAGCAGCGTATCCTACTCCTACGAGCAGTACTTC.

V and J are TRBV12-3 or TRBV12-4 and TRBJ1-2; possibly TRBD1 for D (6 bases). This CDR3 comprises 15 residues. Trimming took off 6 bases at V and 5 bases at J, with 19 bases between the two ends. For the CDR3, the DNA is TGTGCCAGCAGCCTCGATCGGACAGCTACGTATGGCTACACCTTC. It is translated as CASSLDRTATYGYTF.

This CDR3 reads CASALASETQYF. CDR3 coding DNA: TGTGCCAGCGCACTAGCTTCTGAGACCCAGTACTTC. The J gene is TRBJ2-5, the V gene TRBV11-2; the D gene is possibly TRBD2 (6 bases). The germline V gene has CDR1 SGHAT and CDR2 FQNNGV. The V and J ends lost 8 bases and 5 bases respectively, with 12 bases between them. The CDR3 spans 12 residues.

Points on this clonotype: Compared with germline, one end of the junction differs, possibly owing to a read error. V is TRBV15 and J is TRBJ2-5; possible D gene TRBD2, 6 bases. Germline assignment: CDR1 LNHNV and CDR2 YYDKDF (reference sequence). The CDR3 has 16 residues. This CDR3 is CAASSPTRDYQETQYF. The CDR3 DNA is TGTGCCGCCAGCAGCCCCACCCGGGACTACCAAGAGACCCAGTACTTC.

There are many counts of this clonotype. The chain has TRBV9 and TRBJ2-2; TRBD2 might be the D (6 bases). Deletions cut 0 bases from V and 3 bases from J, with 12 bases between. Germline V gene lookup returns CDR1 SGDLS and CDR2 YYNGEE. This CDR3 contains 16 residues. DNA of the CDR3: TGTGCCAGCAGCGTAGCGGGGGTGGGGGACACCGGGGAGCTGTTTTTT. This sequence encodes CASSVAGVGDTGELFF.

The gene calls are TRBV7-2 and TRBJ1-2; D unclear. V lost 4 bases and J lost 8, with 14 bases in between. Germline CDR1 is SGHTA and CDR2 is FQGNSA. The CDR3 runs to 13 residues. CDR3: CASSWEILGGYTF. The CDR3 region has the DNA TGTGCCAGCAGCTGGGAAATTCTGGGGGGCTACACCTTC.

The gene calls are TRBV28 and TRBJ1-1; D may be TRBD1 (6 bases). The CDR3 extends over 15 amino acids. Germline V gene lookup returns CDR1 MDHEN and CDR2 SYDVKM. The V end was cut by 1 base, the J end by 7 bases, with 16 bases between. This CDR3 reads CASSLFGPTDSEAFF. CDR3 coding DNA: TGTGCCAGCAGTTTATTTGGGCCAACGGACAGTGAAGCTTTCTTT.

Only a few counts were recorded for this clonotype. The rearrangement uses TRBV6-5 and TRBJ2-7; a possible D gene is TRBD1 (6 bases). Germline lookup yields CDR1 MNHEY and CDR2 SVGAGI. Trimming cost V 0 bases and J 5 bases, with 17 bases left between them. The CDR3 has 16 residues. DNA for the CDR3: TGTGCCAGCAGTTACTCGTTGTCAGGGGCGAAGCACGAGCAGTACTTC. The encoded protein is CASSYSLSGAKHEQYF.

This clonotype occurred many times. The gene calls are TRBV7-2 and TRBJ1-1; a weak D match, TRBD1 (5 bases). Trimming stripped 3 bases from V and 5 bases from J, with 7 bases between. Germline V gene sequence: CDR1 SGHTA, CDR2 FQGNSA. This CDR3 has 12 residues. The CDR3 region is CASSFRETEAFF. CDR3 nucleotide sequence: TGTGCCAGCAGCTTCAGGGAAACTGAAGCTTTCTTT.

The chain carries TRBV25-1 and TRBJ2-3; 7 nucleotides match TRBD2. Germline V gives CDR1 MGHDK, CDR2 SYGVNS. The V gene end was trimmed by 2 bases and the J gene end by 0 bases; junction bases not matched to a gene: 5. The CDR3 has 16 residues. In DNA form, the CDR3 reads TGTGCCAGCAGTGAAAAGGGAGGGCCTAGCACAGATACGCAGTATTTT. It is translated as CASSEKGGPSTDTQYF.

This clonotype was seen ten or more times. The gene calls are TRBV6-5 and TRBJ1-1; D call uncertain. The V and J ends lost 5 bases and 0 bases respectively, with 16 bases between them. CDR3 length: 16 amino acids. Looked up from germline, CDR1 is MNHEY and CDR2 is SVGAGI. The CDR3 sequence: CASSEKFARVNTEAFF. The CDR3 DNA sequence: TGTGCCAGCAGTGAGAAGTTCGCGCGGGTGAACACTGAAGCTTTCTTT.

This clonotype was observed a single time. The genes are TRBV7-9 and TRBJ2-7; possible D gene TRBD2, 6 bases. The CDR3 has 13 residues. Between the trimmed V and J ends, which lost 4 bases and 6 bases, there was a span of 13 bases. Per the germline V gene, CDR1 is SEHNR and CDR2 is FQNEAQ (reference sequence). CDR3 bases: TGTGCCAGCAGCTACATACTAGCAGGCGAGCAGTACTTC. This sequence encodes CASSYILAGEQYF.

The CDR3 nucleotides read TGTGCCAGCAGTGCAGGCCCTGCCGGGGGGAACTATGGCTACACCTTC. Its protein product is CASSAGPAGGNYGYTF. The chain joins TRBV7-3 to TRBJ1-2, with D possibly matching TRBD1 (5 bases). Germline CDR1 SGHTA, CDR2 FQGTGA. This CDR3 is built from 16 residues. V was shortened by 6 bases and J by 2 bases, with 19 bases between the two germline ends.

This clonotype was counted ten times or more. This chain joins TRBV7-2 and TRBJ1-1, with D uncertain. V gave up 5 bases and J gave up 5 bases, with 15 bases separating them. The CDR3 totals 14 residues. Germline CDR1 and CDR2: SGHTA and FQGNSA. CDR3: CASSHPLGRTEAFF. The DNA of the CDR3 is TGTGCCAGCAGCCACCCACTCGGACGAACTGAAGCTTTCTTT.

Many counts were recorded for this clonotype. The chain employs TRBV12-3 or TRBV12-4 and TRBJ1-4; D remains unclear. The CDR3 totals 15 residues. The V end was cut by 6 bases, the J end by 6 bases, with 17 bases between. CDR3 sequence (DNA): TGTGCCAGCAGCCCCGGGAGGGCTTGGGATGAAAAACTGTTTTTT. Encoded protein: CASSPGRAWDEKLFF.

This clonotype was seen only a few times. The J gene is TRBJ1-1, the V gene TRBV10-3; perhaps TRBD1 as D (6 bases). V lost 9 bases and J lost 6, with 17 bases in between. Germline lookup yields CDR1 ENHRY and CDR2 SYGVKD. The CDR3 sequence is 13 residues long. Here the CDR3 DNA reads TGTGCCATAAGTACAGGGTTCTCCGCTGAAGCTTTCTTT. Its translation is CAISTGFSAEAFF.

The V and J genes are TRBV20-1 and TRBJ1-4, with D maybe TRBD1 (6 bases). This CDR3 region has 13 residues. V lost 6 bases, J lost 1 base, and 9 bases lay in between. CDR1 DFQATT and CDR2 SNEGSKA come from the germline V gene (reference sequence). The CDR3 loop is CSALQGTNEKLFF. DNA for the CDR3: TGCAGTGCCCTACAGGGAACTAATGAAAAACTGTTTTTT.

This clonotype was counted at least ten times. The genes are TRBV24-1 and TRBJ1-2; the D gene is possibly TRBD1 (6 bases). V lost 1 base and J lost 6, with 11 bases in between. CDR1 and CDR2 (germline): KGHDR, SFDVKD. This CDR3 is 14 amino acids long. The CDR3 region is CATSDFTQGNGYTF. CDR3 DNA sequence: TGTGCCACCAGTGATTTTACACAGGGCAATGGCTACACCTTC.